Listed here are 14 T cell receptor beta chains from one sample, sequenced in a study of blood T cell repertoires in COVID-19. Some clones are missing from TCRdb's copy, which holds only in-frame ones; the method was immunoSEQ multiplex PCR. The sample lists approximately 250,000 clones, around four fifths occurring once. The sequenced material came from peripheral blood. The receptors shown here come from a man in his 60s who had recovered from COVID-19.

The rearrangement links TRBV9 to TRBJ2-7; TRBD1 matches 11 bases. Per germline, CDR1 SGDLS and CDR2 YYNGEE. This CDR3 has 15 residues. With V trimmed by 2 bases and J by 3 bases, 4 bases remained unmatched. The CDR3 is CASSVGTGGIYEQYF. CDR3 nucleotide sequence: TGTGCCAGCAGCGTTGGGACAGGGGGAATCTACGAGCAGTACTTC. Full variable domain (remainder filled in from reference TRBV9 and TRBJ2-7): DSGVTQTPKHLITATGQRVTLRCSPRSGDLSVYWYQQSLDQGLQFLIQYYNGEERAKGNILERFSAQQFPDLHSELNLSSLELGDSALYFCASSVGTGGIYEQYFGPGTRLTVT.

Written as DNA, the CDR3 is TGTGCCACCGCCTTGGGCAGACAGTACGAAAAACTGTTTTTT. As protein: CATALGRQYEKLFF. The J gene is TRBJ1-4, the V gene TRBV28; weak D call: TRBD1 (5 bases). Trimming left V 10 bases short and J 8 bases short, with 20 bases between. This CDR3 is 14 amino acids long. Germline assignment: CDR1 MDHEN and CDR2 SYDVKM.

The chain couples TRBV24-1 to TRBJ2-4, with TRBD2 as a possible D gene (6 bases). This CDR3 contains 11 residues. Trimming took 4 bases from V and 15 from J, leaving 12 bases between them. Germline-derived CDR1 and CDR2 are KGHDR and SFDVKD. CDR3 sequence: CATSDRTILYF. CDR3 coding DNA: TGTGCCACCAGTGACAGGACTATCCTGTACTTC.

The chain employs TRBV24-1 and TRBJ1-5, with 11 bases aligning to TRBD1. CDR1 and CDR2 (germline): KGHDR, SFDVKD. The CDR3 spans 16 residues. After removal of 4 bases from V and 4 bases from J, the junction contained 5 bases not matched to a gene. This CDR3 is CATSDRGTGGNQPQHF. In nucleotides, the CDR3 is TGTGCCACCAGTGACCGGGGGACAGGGGGGAATCAGCCCCAGCATTTT.

The genes are TRBV4-1 and TRBJ2-1, with D possibly being TRBD2 (6 bases). With 1 base removed from V and 4 bases from J, the gap between germline ends came to 14 bases. The CDR3 has 16 residues. Germline V gives CDR1 MGHRA, CDR2 YSYEKL. The CDR3: CASSQVGGVTYNEQFF. The CDR3, as DNA: TGCGCCAGCAGCCAAGTCGGGGGAGTCACTTACAATGAGCAGTTCTTC.

The chain employs TRBV5-1 and TRBJ2-5, with 7 bases aligning to TRBD1. CDR1 SGHRS and CDR2 YFSETQ come from the germline V gene. The CDR3 contains 13 residues. Trimming removed 4 bases from V and 1 base from J; junction bases left unmatched: 1. Here the CDR3 reads CASSGDSQETQYF. The CDR3 DNA reads as TGCGCCAGCAGCGGGGACAGCCAAGAGACCCAGTACTTC.

The table lists this clone with a count of one. The J gene is TRBJ2-3, the V gene TRBV19; 9 bases align to TRBD2. Germline values: CDR1 LNHDA, CDR2 SQIVND (reference sequence). After removal of 3 bases from V and 3 bases from J, the junction contained 10 bases not matched to a gene. The CDR3 length is 17 residues. CDR3 region: CASSMLAGEDRTDTQYF. The CDR3 DNA reads as TGTGCCAGTAGTATGTTAGCGGGAGAGGATAGGACAGATACGCAGTATTTT.

This chain joins TRBV5-4 and TRBJ2-1; D is perhaps TRBD2 (6 bases). The V and J ends lost 3 bases and 0 bases respectively, with 10 bases between them. The CDR3 has 15 amino acids. Germline CDR1 and CDR2: SGHNT and YYREEE (reference sequence). The CDR3 nucleotides are TGTGCCAGCAGCTGGGACTCTAGCTCCTACAATGAGCAGTTCTTC. Translating gives CASSWDSSSYNEQFF. The full variable domain, with the rest looked up from reference TRBV5-4 and TRBJ2-1, is ETGVTQSPTHLIKTRGQQVTLRCSSQSGHNTVSWYQQALGQGPQFIFQYYREEENGRGNFPPRFSGLQFPNYSSELNVNALELDDSALYLCASSWDSSSYNEQFFGPGTRLTVL.

This chain uses TRBV9 with TRBJ2-5; 10 bases fit TRBD2. Trimming at V came to 4 bases and at J to 4 bases, leaving 10 bases not matched to a gene. CDR3 length equals 16 residues. Germline V gene sequence: CDR1 SGDLS, CDR2 YYNGEE. CDR3 residues: CASSWASGSTRETQYF. CDR3 bases: TGTGCCAGCAGCTGGGCTAGCGGGAGTACCAGAGAGACCCAGTACTTC.

The chain couples TRBV11-3 to TRBJ2-1; D gene unclear. Germline V gives CDR1 SGHNT, CDR2 YENEEA. Trimming took 5 bases from V and 2 from J, leaving 10 bases between them. The CDR3 runs 14 residues. The CDR3 sequence is CASSPFRAYNEQFF. The CDR3 DNA reads as TGTGCCAGCAGCCCCTTTCGCGCCTACAATGAGCAGTTCTTC.

The gene calls are TRBV2 and TRBJ2-6; 7 bases map to TRBD1. Germline CDR1 SNHLY, CDR2 FYNNEI. The V segment lost 6 bases and the J segment 2 bases; nucleotides outside the gene matches: 1. The CDR3 has 14 residues. This CDR3 reads CASRQGTGANVLTF. Written as DNA, the CDR3 is TGTGCCAGCAGACAGGGGACTGGGGCCAACGTCCTGACTTTC.

This chain connects TRBV27 to TRBJ1-4; 7 nucleotides agree with TRBD1. This CDR3 is 14 amino acids long. Germline CDR1 MNHEY, CDR2 SMNVEV (reference sequence). Unmatched junction bases numbered 9, after V lost 6 bases and J lost 8 bases. CDR3 coding DNA: TGTGCCAGCAGGCCAACAGGGGTATACGAAAAACTGTTTTTT. Its protein product is CASRPTGVYEKLFF. Combining the CDR3 with reference TRBV27 and TRBJ1-4 gives the whole variable domain EAQVTQNPRYLITVTGKKLTVTCSQNMNHEYMSWYRQDPGLGLRQIYYSMNVEVTDKGDVPEGYKVSRKEKRNFPLILESPSPNQTSLYFCASRPTGVYEKLFFGSGTQLSVL.

The gene calls are TRBV7-9 and TRBJ2-3; 7 nucleotides match TRBD1. This CDR3 is 14 amino acids long. Germline V lookup: CDR1 SEHNR, CDR2 FQNEAQ (reference sequence). Trimming removed 4 bases from V and 2 bases from J; junction bases left unmatched: 3. The CDR3 region is CASSSTGSTDTQYF. DNA of the CDR3: TGTGCCAGCAGCTCGACAGGGTCCACAGATACGCAGTATTTT.

V usage is TRBV10-1 and J usage is TRBJ2-5; TRBD1 agrees at 7 bases. This CDR3 region has 18 residues. CDR1 and CDR2 (germline): WNHNN, SYGVQD (reference sequence). Germline trimming cut 0 bases from V and 0 bases from J; bases unmatched to any gene: 10. CDR3 bases: TGCGCCAGCAGTGAGTCGAGGGTGGGGGACAGCTACCAAGAGACCCAGTACTTC. Its protein is CASSESRVGDSYQETQYF.